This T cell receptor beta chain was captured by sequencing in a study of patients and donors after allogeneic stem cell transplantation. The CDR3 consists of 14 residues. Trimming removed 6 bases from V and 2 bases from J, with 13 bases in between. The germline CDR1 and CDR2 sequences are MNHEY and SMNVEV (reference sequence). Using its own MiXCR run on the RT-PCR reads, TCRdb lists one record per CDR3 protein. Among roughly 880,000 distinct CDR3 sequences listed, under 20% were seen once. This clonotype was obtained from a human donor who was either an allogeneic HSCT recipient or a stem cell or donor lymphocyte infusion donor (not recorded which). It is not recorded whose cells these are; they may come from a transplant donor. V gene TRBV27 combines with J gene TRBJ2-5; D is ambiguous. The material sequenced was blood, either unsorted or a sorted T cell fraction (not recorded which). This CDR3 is CASSSLLGQETQYF. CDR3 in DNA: TGTGCCAGCAGCTCGCTACTGGGTCAAGAGACCCAGTACTTC.